This TCR beta chain was obtained from a study of vaccination and CD4 T cells after COVID-19. Study-level background: Post-vaccine sample collection happened at a median of around 65 days after dose two, ranging 14 to 241.

Treatment denoted: 10-day PBMC culture with coronavirus spike peptide pools or control peptides (ViraFEST assay). IL-2 (around 9 IU/ml) and peptide pools (approximately 9 ug/ml) were added to cultures of around 2 million PBMCs per well. V lost 4 bases, J lost 2 bases, and 8 bases stayed unmatched. The CDR3 spans 16 residues. The V gene's germline CDR1 is SEHNR and CDR2 FQNEAQ (reference sequence). Study-wide findings and caveats: SARS-CoV-2-reactive clonotypes rose nonsignificantly, with the median going from approximately 21 to 40.

This clonotype was detected a few times. What it binds is unknown. Sequence data for DNA of cultured CD4+ T cells were generated by the Oncomine TCR Beta short-read assay. TCRdb recomputed calls from the PCR reads with MiXCR, one row per CDR3 protein. The sample carries some 11,000 distinct CDR3 sequences, 76% recorded once. The source material was CD4+ T cells from blood, cultured in vitro. The J gene is TRBJ1-5, the V gene TRBV7-9, with 7 bases that match TRBD1. This receptor was identified in a human donor who had recovered from COVID-19. This CDR3 reads CASSSRQGRGNQPQHF. The CDR3 coding sequence is TGTGCCAGCAGCTCCCGACAGGGTCGGGGCAATCAGCCCCAGCATTTT.